These 11 T cell receptor beta chains were all obtained from the same sample, sequenced in a study of blood T cell repertoires in COVID-19. The repertoire was sequenced with immunoSEQ multiplex PCR; TCRdb's copy has only in-frame clones and lacks some. The sample carries about 120,000 clones, 70% to 90% recorded once. The sequencing input was peripheral blood. The receptors shown here come from a man in his thirties or forties with acute or convalescent COVID-19.

J is TRBJ2-3 and V is TRBV20-1, with D possibly being TRBD2 (5 bases). V was trimmed by 3 bases and J by 4 bases, leaving 17 bases between them. CDR3 size: 15 residues. CDR1 is DFQATT and CDR2 is SNEGSKA in the germline V gene (reference sequence). The CDR3 coding sequence is TGCAGTGCTAGTGTCGGGAACGGTCTTTCAGATACGCAGTATTTT. The encoded protein is CSASVGNGLSDTQYF.

The V call is TRBV19, the J call TRBJ1-2; D is undetermined. Trimming stripped 3 bases from V and 8 bases from J, with 19 bases between. The CDR3 contains 15 residues. Germline V gene data show CDR1 as LNHDA and CDR2 as SQIVND (reference sequence). The CDR3 DNA reads as TGTGCCAGTAGTATCTCGGGTTCCTCAAACTGGGGCTACACCTTC. This sequence encodes CASSISGSSNWGYTF.

The rearrangement joins TRBV30 to TRBJ2-3; D unresolved. V lost 2 bases and J lost 2, with 2 bases in between. In germline, CDR1 is GTSNPN, CDR2 SVGIG (reference sequence). This CDR3 is built from 11 residues. The CDR3 loop reads CAWSYTDTQYF. The CDR3 DNA follows: TGTGCCTGGAGTTACACAGATACGCAGTATTTT.

V usage is TRBV4-3 and J usage is TRBJ1-3; D might be TRBD1 (5 bases). Germline lookup yields CDR1 LGHNA and CDR2 YSLEER. V lost 2 bases, J lost 0 bases, and 8 bases lay in between. The CDR3 runs to 15 residues. CDR3 in DNA: TGCGCCAGCAGCCAATATGGGGCCTCTGGAAACACCATATATTTT. It codes for CASSQYGASGNTIYF.

In its sample, this clone was seen a few times. This sequence joins TRBV21-1 and TRBJ1-5. TRBV21-1 is flagged as a pseudogene. The CDR3 runs to 16 residues. Here the CDR3 reads CASSTNGRGNLKPQHF. The CDR3 bases are TGTGCCAGCAGCACTAACGGACGGGGAAATTTGAAGCCCCAGCATTTT.

In this sample, this clone turned up a few times. CDR3 sequence reads: CASSESGRYEQYV. The CDR3 DNA is TGTGCCAGCAGTGAATCGGGGAGGTACGAGCAGTACGTC. The V gene is TRBV6-1, the J gene TRBJ2-7, with D possibly matching TRBD2 (6 bases). This CDR3 comprises 13 residues. Germline CDR1 MNHNS, CDR2 SASEGT. V dropped 2 bases and J dropped 4 bases, with 9 bases sitting between them.

The V gene is TRBV6-4, the J gene TRBJ2-3, with 10 bases identical to TRBD2. Germline V gives CDR1 MRHNA, CDR2 SNTAGT. This CDR3 has 15 amino acids. V shed 4 bases and J 3 bases; nucleotides not matched to a gene: 4. DNA of the CDR3: TGTGCCAGCAGTGTGTCTAGCGGGGGTACAGATACGCAGTATTTT. Protein product: CASSVSSGGTDTQYF.

The chain joins TRBV29-1 to TRBJ1-1; 8 bases are a match to TRBD1. Germline CDR1 and CDR2: SQVTM and ANQGSEA. This CDR3 is built from 12 residues. V lost 3 bases to trimming and J lost 5 bases; unmatched junction nucleotides: 2. CDR3 amino acids: CSVDQGATEAFF. The CDR3 nucleotides are TGCAGCGTTGATCAGGGGGCAACTGAAGCTTTCTTT.

This clone has just a few counts. The rearrangement uses TRBV6-6 and TRBJ1-1; D might be TRBD1 (5 bases). The germline gives CDR1 MNHNY, CDR2 SVGAGI (reference sequence). CDR3 length: 14 residues. The V end lost 0 bases, the J end lost 3 bases, and 8 bases lay between the germline ends. CDR3 coding DNA: TGTGCCAGCAGTTACTCGTGGGGGGACACTGAAGCTTTCTTT. This codes for CASSYSWGDTEAFF.

The chain couples TRBV11-3 to TRBJ2-2, with 8 bases matching TRBD1. Germline-derived CDR1 and CDR2 are SGHNT and YENEEA. V lost 0 bases and J lost 6; bases outside the gene matches: 9. The CDR3 runs 17 residues. Written as DNA, the CDR3 is TGTGCCAGCAGCTTAGATCCTGGCAGGGGGCGCGCCGGGGAGCTGTTTTTT. This codes for CASSLDPGRGRAGELFF.

This chain joins TRBV11-1 and TRBJ1-2; a weak D match, TRBD1 (6 bases). CDR3 size: 13 residues. Germline V gene sequence: CDR1 SGHAT, CDR2 FQDESV (reference sequence). V was cut by 5 bases and J by 6 bases, with 13 bases left in between. The CDR3 spells CASSPGTRHGYTF. In DNA form, the CDR3 reads TGTGCCAGCAGCCCAGGGACAAGGCATGGCTACACCTTC.